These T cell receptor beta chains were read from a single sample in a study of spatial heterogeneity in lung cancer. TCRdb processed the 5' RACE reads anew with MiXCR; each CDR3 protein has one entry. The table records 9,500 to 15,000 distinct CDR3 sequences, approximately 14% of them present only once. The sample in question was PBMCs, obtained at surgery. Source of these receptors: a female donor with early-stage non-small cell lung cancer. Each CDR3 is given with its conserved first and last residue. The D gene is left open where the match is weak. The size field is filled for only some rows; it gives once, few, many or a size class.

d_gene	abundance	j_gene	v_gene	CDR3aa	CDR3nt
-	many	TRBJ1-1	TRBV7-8	CASSQERWTEAFF	TGTGCCAGCAGCCAAGAGAGGTGGACTGAAGCTTTCTTT
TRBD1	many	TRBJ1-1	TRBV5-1	CASSLQGASTEAFF	TGCGCCAGCAGCCTACAGGGGGCCAGCACTGAAGCTTTCTTT
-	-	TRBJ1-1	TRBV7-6	CASSLALGIEAFF	TGTGCCAGCAGCTTAGCTTTGGGTATCGAAGCTTTCTTT
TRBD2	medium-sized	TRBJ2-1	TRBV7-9	CASSLSSGGALDQFF	TGTGCCAGCAGTCTCTCTAGCGGGGGGGCTCTTGACCAGTTCTTC
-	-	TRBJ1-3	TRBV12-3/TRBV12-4	CASSTDRDLGNTIYF	TGTGCCAGCAGTACCGACAGAGACCTGGGAAACACCATATATTTT
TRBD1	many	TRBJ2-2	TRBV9	CASSPDRGRFTGELFF	TGTGCCAGCAGCCCAGACAGGGGGCGGTTCACCGGGGAGCTGTTTTTT
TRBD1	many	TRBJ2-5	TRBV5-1	CASSFGTDQETQYF	TGCGCCAGCAGCTTTGGGACAGACCAAGAGACCCAGTACTTC
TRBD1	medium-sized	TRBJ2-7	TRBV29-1	CSVEVGQGAKQYF	TGCAGCGTTGAAGTTGGACAGGGGGCAAAGCAGTACTTC
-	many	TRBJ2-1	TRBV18	CASSHGYNEQFF	TGTGCCAGCTCACACGGATACAATGAGCAGTTCTTC
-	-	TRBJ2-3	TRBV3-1	CASSQELGTDTQYF	TGTGCCAGCAGCCAAGAACTAGGGACGGATACGCAGTATTTT
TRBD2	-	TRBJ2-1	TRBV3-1	CASSPRNQASGEQFF	TGTGCCAGCAGCCCAAGGAATCAGGCTAGCGGTGAGCAGTTCTTC
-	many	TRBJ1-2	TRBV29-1	CSVGRGEDGYTF	TGCAGCGTTGGGAGAGGCGAGGATGGCTACACCTTC
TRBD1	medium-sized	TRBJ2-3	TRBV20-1	CSARSRGQGWVDTQYF	TGCAGTGCTAGATCTAGAGGACAGGGGTGGGTAGATACGCAGTATTTT
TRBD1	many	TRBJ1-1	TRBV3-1	CASTPRGKNTEAFF	TGTGCCAGCACCCCCAGGGGGAAGAACACTGAAGCTTTCTTT
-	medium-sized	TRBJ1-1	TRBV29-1	CSAYEGSGNTEAFF	TGCAGCGCCTACGAGGGCTCAGGAAACACTGAAGCTTTCTTT
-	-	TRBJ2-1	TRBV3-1	CASSQAQLSTVNEQFF	TGTGCCAGCAGCCAAGCTCAACTTTCTACCGTTAATGAGCAGTTCTTC
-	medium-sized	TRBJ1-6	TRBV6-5	CASSYLGVGNSPLHF	TGTGCCAGCAGTTATCTTGGGGTAGGCAATTCACCCCTCCACTTT
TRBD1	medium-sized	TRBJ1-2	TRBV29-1	CSVEGQGAGYTF	TGCAGCGTTGAAGGACAGGGTGCTGGCTACACCTTC
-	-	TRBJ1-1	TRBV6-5	CASSWRLNTEAFF	TGTGCCAGCAGTTGGAGACTGAACACTGAAGCTTTCTTT
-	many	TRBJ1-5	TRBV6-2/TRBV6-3	CASSLPVTAGNQPQHF	TGTGCCAGCAGCCTACCGGTCACGGCGGGAAATCAGCCCCAGCATTTT
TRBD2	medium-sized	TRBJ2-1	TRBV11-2	CASSRGTAGAGEQFF	TGTGCCAGCAGCCGTGGTACAGCGGGAGCTGGTGAGCAGTTCTTC
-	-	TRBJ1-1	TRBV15	CATSRDTAGTEAFF	TGTGCCACCAGCAGAGATACGGCAGGGACTGAAGCTTTCTTT
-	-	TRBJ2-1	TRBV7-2	CASSLAGTLDEQFF	TGTGCCAGCAGCTTAGCGGGAACGTTGGATGAGCAGTTCTTC
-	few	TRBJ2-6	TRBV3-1	CASSQEAGAQGANVLTF	TGTGCCAGCAGCCAGGAGGCAGGGGCGCAGGGGGCCAACGTCCTGACTTTC
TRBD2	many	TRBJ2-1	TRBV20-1	CSARWTSGGPNEQFF	TGCAGTGCTAGGTGGACTAGCGGGGGTCCCAATGAGCAGTTCTTC
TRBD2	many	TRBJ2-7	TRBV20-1	CSALGSGRGEQYF	TGCAGTGCTCTTGGTAGCGGGAGAGGGGAGCAGTACTTC
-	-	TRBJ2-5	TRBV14	CASSRGLQETQYF	TGTGCCAGCAGCCGAGGACTGCAAGAGACCCAGTACTTC
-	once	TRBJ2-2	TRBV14	CASSPKQGFTGELFF	TGTGCCAGCAGCCCCAAACAGGGCTTCACCGGGGAGCTGTTTTTT
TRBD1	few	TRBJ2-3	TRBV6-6	CASSYLKARGRTDTQYF	TGTGCCAGCAGTTACCTAAAAGCCAGGGGGCGAACAGATACGCAGTATTTT
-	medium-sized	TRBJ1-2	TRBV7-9	CASSLGVSYGYTF	TGTGCCAGCAGCTTAGGCGTGTCGTATGGCTACACCTTC
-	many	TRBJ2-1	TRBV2	CASKLASGPNEQFF	TGTGCCAGCAAGCTAGCGAGTGGCCCCAATGAGCAGTTCTTC
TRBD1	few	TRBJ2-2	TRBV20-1	CSARTGEDTGELFF	TGCAGTGCTCGGACAGGGGAGGACACCGGGGAGCTGTTTTTT
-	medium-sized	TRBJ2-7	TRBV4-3	CASSQEATPDSYEQYF	TGCGCCAGCAGCCAAGAGGCGACTCCAGACTCCTACGAGCAGTACTTC
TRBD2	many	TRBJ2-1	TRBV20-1	CSARSSGSLFGHAYNEQFF	TGCAGTGCTAGGTCTAGCGGGAGCTTATTTGGCCATGCATACAATGAGCAGTTCTTC
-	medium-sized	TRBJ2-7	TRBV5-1	CASSLTTDYEQYF	TGCGCCAGCAGCTTGACGACGGACTACGAGCAGTACTTC
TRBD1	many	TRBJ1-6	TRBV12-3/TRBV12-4	CASSFVRGTGYNSPLHF	TGTGCCAGCAGTTTTGTCCGAGGGACAGGGTATAATTCACCCCTCCACTTT
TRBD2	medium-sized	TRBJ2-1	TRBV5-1	CASSPEGLANSSYNEQFF	TGCGCCAGCAGCCCGGAGGGACTAGCGAATAGCTCCTACAATGAGCAGTTCTTC
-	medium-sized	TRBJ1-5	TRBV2	CASSGQMMSNQPQHF	TGTGCCAGCAGCGGACAGATGATGAGCAATCAGCCCCAGCATTTT
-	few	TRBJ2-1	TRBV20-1	CSASLPVLLSYNEQFF	TGCAGTGCTAGCTTACCGGTCCTCCTTTCCTACAATGAGCAGTTCTTC
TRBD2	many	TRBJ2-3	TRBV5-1	CASSLQRGSTDTQYF	TGCGCCAGCAGCCTTCAGCGGGGGAGCACAGATACGCAGTATTTT
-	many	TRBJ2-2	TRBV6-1	CASRRDNSGELFF	TGTGCCAGCAGGAGGGATAATTCCGGGGAGCTGTTTTTT